Below are 30 T cell receptor beta chains sequenced from a single sample in a study of blood T cell repertoires in COVID-19. Assay: immunoSEQ multiplex PCR; the TCRdb copy retains only in-frame clones and omits some. Here the sample spans about 170,000 clones, about nine tenths being singletons. The specimen sequenced was peripheral blood. The receptor set was obtained from an older man with acute or convalescent COVID-19.

CDR3: CASSLTGEESGYTF. The CDR3 DNA follows: TGCGCCAGCAGCTTGACAGGGGAGGAGAGTGGCTACACCTTC. The chain is built from TRBV5-1 and TRBJ1-2; 7 bases align to TRBD1. Germline V gene sequence: CDR1 SGHRS, CDR2 YFSETQ. The CDR3 extends over 14 amino acids. V lost 1 base, J lost 7 bases, and 7 bases stayed unmatched.

J is TRBJ2-2 and V is TRBV7-3; D is possibly TRBD2 (5 bases). With 1 base removed from V and 7 bases from J, the gap between germline ends came to 13 bases. Germline V gives CDR1 SGHTA, CDR2 FQGTGA. The CDR3 has 15 residues. CDR3 DNA sequence: TGTGCCAGCAGCTTAATTCCCGCTGGAGGCGGGGAGCTGTTTTTT. It yields the protein CASSLIPAGGGELFF. The entire variable domain, with the rest obtained from reference TRBV7-3 and TRBJ2-2, is as follows: GAGVSQTPSNKVTEKGKYVELRCDPISGHTALYWYRQSLGQGPEFLIYFQGTGAADDSGLPNDRFFAVRPEGSVSTLKIQRTERGDSAVYLCASSLIPAGGGELFFGEGSRLTVL.

The CDR3 protein is CASSVTHSSGNTIYF. CDR3 DNA: TGTGCCAGCAGCGTAACCCACTCGTCTGGAAACACCATATATTTT. This chain joins TRBV9 and TRBJ1-3, with D unresolved. This CDR3 has 15 amino acids. Germline V CDR1 and CDR2: SGDLS, YYNGEE. V shed 1 base and J shed 1 base, with 9 bases lying between them.

J is TRBJ2-3 and V is TRBV29-1, with D possibly TRBD2 on 7 matching bases. This CDR3 is built from 11 residues. Per the germline V gene, CDR1 is SQVTM and CDR2 is ANQGSEA. The CDR3 nucleotides are TGCCTCGCGGGGGCGGCAGATACGCAGTATTTT. Amino acids: CLAGAADTQYF.

V and J are TRBV5-1 and TRBJ1-1, with D possibly matching TRBD1 (6 bases). V was trimmed by 4 bases and J by 1 base, leaving 14 bases between them. Germline loops: CDR1 SGHRS, CDR2 YFSETQ. The CDR3 sequence is 15 residues long. The CDR3 DNA is TGCGCCAGCAGCGCAGGCAGACAGGAGAACACTGAAGCTTTCTTT. Its protein product is CASSAGRQENTEAFF.

The chain joins TRBV15 to TRBJ1-1; 8 bases map to TRBD1. Germline-derived CDR1 and CDR2 are LNHNV and YYDKDF (reference sequence). The CDR3 length is 16 residues. V lost 1 base to trimming and J lost 5 bases; unmatched junction nucleotides: 9. The CDR3: CATSRGVGQGGTEAFF. CDR3 coding DNA: TGTGCCACCAGCAGAGGAGTAGGACAGGGAGGTACTGAAGCTTTCTTT.

A single count supports this clone. V and J are TRBV29-1 and TRBJ2-1, with 7 bases that match TRBD2. The CDR3 is 13 residues long. Germline-derived CDR1 and CDR2 are SQVTM and ANQGSEA. The V segment lost 3 bases and the J segment 9 bases; nucleotides outside the gene matches: 8. CDR3: CSVEGGRRGEQFF. CDR3 nucleotide sequence: TGCAGCGTTGAGGGCGGGAGAAGAGGTGAGCAGTTCTTC.

This clone was seen a single time. J is TRBJ2-7 and V is TRBV7-9; 7 bases align to TRBD1. Germline V gene data show CDR1 as SEHNR and CDR2 as FQNEAQ (reference sequence). With V trimmed by 5 bases and J by 3 bases, 4 bases remained unmatched. The CDR3 length is 13 residues. The CDR3 spells CASSPGTVYEQYF. In nucleotides, the CDR3 is TGTGCCAGCAGCCCGGGGACAGTCTACGAGCAGTACTTC.

The chain is built from TRBV4-1 and TRBJ1-4; 10 nucleotides line up with TRBD1. The CDR3 contains 14 residues. Trimming cost V 4 bases and J 8 bases; bases outside gene matches: 4. Per the germline V gene, CDR1 is MGHRA and CDR2 is YSYEKL. CDR3 nucleotides: TGCGCCAGCAGCCGCGGGACAGGGGAAGAAAAACTGTTTTTT. This codes for CASSRGTGEEKLFF.

The V gene is TRBV5-1, the J gene TRBJ2-5, with a tentative D call TRBD1 (5 bases). Per germline, CDR1 SGHRS and CDR2 YFSETQ. The CDR3 spans 14 residues. Trimming stripped 0 bases from V and 4 bases from J, with 10 bases between. The CDR3 sequence is CASSLGAGSETQYF. DNA of the CDR3: TGCGCCAGCAGCTTGGGCGCAGGGTCAGAGACCCAGTACTTC. Full variable domain (missing parts from reference TRBV5-1 and TRBJ2-5): KAGVTQTPRYLIKTRGQQVTLSCSPISGHRSVSWYQQTPGQGLQFLFEYFSETQRNKGNFPGRFSGRQFSNSRSEMNVSTLELGDSALYLCASSLGAGSETQYFGPGTRLLVL.

This chain connects TRBV7-2 to TRBJ2-7; TRBD2 matches at 9 bases. J lost 3 bases, V lost 0 bases, and 3 bases had no gene match. The germline gives CDR1 SGHTA, CDR2 FQGNSA. The CDR3 sequence is 15 residues long. The CDR3 DNA follows: TGTGCCAGCAGCTTAGCCGGAGCGGGAGGCTACGAGCAGTACTTC. Translating it yields CASSLAGAGGYEQYF.

This clone has just one count. This chain uses TRBV11-3 with TRBJ2-2; 14 bases line up with TRBD2. The germline V gene has CDR1 SGHNT and CDR2 YENEEA. This CDR3 has 17 residues. The ends lost 5 bases at V and 1 base at J; junction bases unmatched: 3. Written as DNA, the CDR3 is TGTGCCAGCAGCCTAGGACTAGCGGGAGGGAACACCGGGGAGCTGTTTTTT. Translated: CASSLGLAGGNTGELFF.

This clone came up a few times. The chain links TRBV3-1 (or the pseudogene TRBV3-2) to TRBJ1-5; D perhaps matches TRBD1 (6 bases). CDR1 is LGHDT and CDR2 is YNNKEL in the germline V gene (reference sequence). Trimming pared 10 bases from V and 0 bases from J, leaving 13 bases between. The CDR3 is made up of 14 amino acids. CDR3 sequence reads: CATAQGHSNQPQHF. Here the CDR3 DNA reads TGTGCCACCGCCCAGGGACATAGCAATCAGCCCCAGCATTTT.

This chain links TRBV5-8 with TRBJ2-2; TRBD1 is a possible D gene (5 bases). This CDR3 has 16 amino acids. Trimming stripped 4 bases from V and 6 bases from J, with 19 bases between. CDR1 is SGHTS, CDR2 YDEGEE, per germline. The CDR3 sequence is CASSIPGRVGAGELFF. The CDR3 DNA follows: TGTGCCAGCAGCATTCCCGGAAGGGTAGGGGCCGGGGAGCTGTTTTTT.

The chain links TRBV30 to TRBJ1-4, with 7 nucleotides matching TRBD1. The V gene end was trimmed by 0 bases and the J gene end by 4 bases; junction bases not matched to a gene: 5. Germline assignment: CDR1 GTSNPN and CDR2 SVGIG (reference sequence). The CDR3 has 15 amino acids. CDR3 DNA sequence: TGTGCCTGGAGTGTAGGGACAGCCCTTAATGAAAAACTGTTTTTT. It encodes CAWSVGTALNEKLFF.

V and J are TRBV19 and TRBJ2-7, with a possible D match to TRBD2 (6 bases). V was pared by 6 bases and J by 0 bases, with 21 bases between. CDR3 length: 17 residues. Per germline, CDR1 LNHDA and CDR2 SQIVND (reference sequence). The CDR3: CASSINTGSVTSYEQYF. Written as DNA, the CDR3 is TGTGCCAGTAGCATAAATACCGGGAGCGTCACCTCCTACGAGCAGTACTTC.

The chain joins TRBV30 to TRBJ1-4; TRBD1 aligns across 11 bases. This CDR3 contains 14 residues. The V gene's germline CDR1 is GTSNPN and CDR2 SVGIG (reference sequence). Unmatched junction bases numbered 8, after V lost 0 bases and J lost 14 bases. The CDR3 here is CAWSVQDGTGGLFF. The DNA of the CDR3 is TGTGCCTGGAGTGTTCAGGATGGGACAGGGGGGCTGTTTTTT.

The CDR3, as DNA: TGTGCCAGCAGTTCACCGGGACAGGGTAACACCGGGGAGCTGTTTTTT. Translating gives CASSSPGQGNTGELFF. The V gene is TRBV6-2 or TRBV6-3, the J gene TRBJ2-2; TRBD1 agrees at 9 bases. Per germline, CDR1 MNHEY and CDR2 SVGEGT. The junction had 5 bases not matched to a gene; V was cut back by 4 bases and J by 2 bases. This CDR3 has 16 residues.

The rearrangement uses TRBV5-4 and TRBJ1-5; no clear D gene. This CDR3 comprises 13 residues. Germline loops: CDR1 SGHNT, CDR2 YYREEE (reference sequence). Trimming pared 0 bases from V and 7 bases from J, leaving 8 bases between. The CDR3 is CASSLDLAQPQHF. CDR3 bases: TGTGCCAGCAGCTTGGATTTGGCCCAGCCCCAGCATTTT. Based on the CDR3 plus reference TRBV5-4 and TRBJ1-5, the full variable domain is ETGVTQSPTHLIKTRGQQVTLRCSSQSGHNTVSWYQQALGQGPQFIFQYYREEENGRGNFPPRFSGLQFPNYSSELNVNALELDDSALYLCASSLDLAQPQHFGDGTRLSIL.

V usage is TRBV7-9 and J usage is TRBJ1-2; D perhaps matches TRBD1 (6 bases). There are 13 residues in the CDR3. With 5 bases removed from V and 3 bases from J, the gap between germline ends came to 10 bases. CDR1 is SEHNR, CDR2 FQNEAQ, per germline (reference sequence). CDR3 sequence (DNA): TGTGCCAGCAGCCCCCGGACAGACTATGGCTACACCTTC. This sequence encodes CASSPRTDYGYTF.

The V and J genes are TRBV24-1 and TRBJ2-5; D is perhaps TRBD2 (5 bases). V lost 7 bases and J 2 bases, leaving 10 bases between the germline ends. CDR1 is KGHDR, CDR2 SFDVKD, per germline. The CDR3 runs to 13 residues. The CDR3 protein is CATSRPGQETQYF. The DNA for the CDR3 is TGTGCCACCAGCAGACCGGGACAAGAGACCCAGTACTTC.

The J gene is TRBJ2-3, the V gene TRBV5-1; D may be TRBD1 (6 bases). Deletions cut 4 bases from V and 4 bases from J, with 10 bases between. The CDR3 consists of 13 residues. Germline V gene data show CDR1 as SGHRS and CDR2 as YFSETQ. In DNA form, the CDR3 reads TGCGCCAGCAGCACCGGACAGCCAGATACGCAGTATTTT. Translation: CASSTGQPDTQYF.

The chain uses TRBV18 and TRBJ1-3; 7 nucleotides align to TRBD1. V gave up 0 bases and J gave up 2 bases; unmatched junction bases: 1. The CDR3 contains 15 residues. Germline V CDR1 and CDR2: KGHSH, LQKENI. The CDR3 region is CASSPPGQTGNTIYF. The CDR3 nucleotides read TGTGCCAGCTCACCACCGGGACAGACTGGAAACACCATATATTTT.

The chain joins TRBV11-1 to TRBJ1-2, with D perhaps matching TRBD1 (6 bases). Germline-derived CDR1 and CDR2 are SGHAT and FQDESV (reference sequence). The CDR3 covers 13 residues. V lost 1 base to trimming and J lost 4 bases, with 7 bases between them. CDR3 nucleotides: TGTGCCAGCAGCTTAGAACAGGGCTATGGCTACACCTTC. Translation gives CASSLEQGYGYTF.

This clone was seen once. The J gene is TRBJ2-1, the V gene TRBV19; tentative D call: TRBD1 (6 bases). Germline loops: CDR1 LNHDA, CDR2 SQIVND (reference sequence). The CDR3 runs to 16 residues. Trimming cost V 3 bases and J 3 bases, with 15 bases left between them. In DNA, the CDR3 is TGTGCCAGTAGTATCGCTCCGACAGGAGGCTACAATGAGCAGTTCTTC. Encoded protein: CASSIAPTGGYNEQFF.

The rearrangement links TRBV5-6 to TRBJ1-2; D is unresolved. In germline, CDR1 is SGHDT, CDR2 YYEEEE. This CDR3 is 16 amino acids long. V shed 0 bases and J shed 4 bases, with 16 bases lying between them. The CDR3 DNA is TGTGCCAGCAGCTTGGCCCCTCCATACACAGTCTATGGCTACACCTTC. It codes for CASSLAPPYTVYGYTF.

The chain recombines TRBV18 with TRBJ1-6, with TRBD1 matching 9 bases. Germline loops: CDR1 KGHSH, CDR2 LQKENI. With 4 bases clipped from V and 10 bases from J, the junction kept 8 bases outside the gene matches. CDR3 length equals 15 residues. DNA for the CDR3: TGTGCCAGCTCACTCTCCGGGACAGGGACCTCACCCCTCCACTTT. This codes for CASSLSGTGTSPLHF.

The V gene is TRBV30, the J gene TRBJ1-1; D is possibly TRBD1 (6 bases). The germline V and J ends were trimmed by 3 bases and 3 bases, with 8 bases remaining between them. The CDR3 has 12 amino acids. The germline V gene has CDR1 GTSNPN and CDR2 SVGIG (reference sequence). CDR3 sequence reads: CAWRTGYTEAFF. Written as DNA, the CDR3 is TGTGCCTGGAGAACAGGGTACACTGAAGCTTTCTTT.

This chain joins TRBV9 and TRBJ2-2; 11 bases are shared with TRBD2. CDR1 and CDR2 (germline): SGDLS, YYNGEE. J was trimmed by 4 bases and V by 4 bases; bases with no gene match: 18. The CDR3 length is 20 residues. CDR3 region: CASSPSITSGSFGFTGELFF. The CDR3 DNA reads TGTGCCAGCAGCCCTTCGATCACTAGCGGGAGTTTTGGTTTCACCGGGGAGCTGTTTTTT.

The gene calls are TRBV28 and TRBJ2-3; unclear D gene. Germline V CDR1 and CDR2: MDHEN, SYDVKM. V was clipped by 5 bases and J by 3 bases, with 9 bases between them. The CDR3 runs to 13 residues. This CDR3 is CASSPLMTDTQYF. CDR3 in DNA: TGTGCCAGCAGTCCACTTATGACAGATACGCAGTATTTT. Drawing the rest from reference TRBV28 and TRBJ2-3, the complete variable domain is DVKVTQSSRYLVKRTGEKVFLECVQDMDHENMFWYRQDPGLGLRLIYFSYDVKMKEKGDIPEGYSVSREKKERFSLILESASTNQTSMYLCASSPLMTDTQYFGPGTRLTVL.